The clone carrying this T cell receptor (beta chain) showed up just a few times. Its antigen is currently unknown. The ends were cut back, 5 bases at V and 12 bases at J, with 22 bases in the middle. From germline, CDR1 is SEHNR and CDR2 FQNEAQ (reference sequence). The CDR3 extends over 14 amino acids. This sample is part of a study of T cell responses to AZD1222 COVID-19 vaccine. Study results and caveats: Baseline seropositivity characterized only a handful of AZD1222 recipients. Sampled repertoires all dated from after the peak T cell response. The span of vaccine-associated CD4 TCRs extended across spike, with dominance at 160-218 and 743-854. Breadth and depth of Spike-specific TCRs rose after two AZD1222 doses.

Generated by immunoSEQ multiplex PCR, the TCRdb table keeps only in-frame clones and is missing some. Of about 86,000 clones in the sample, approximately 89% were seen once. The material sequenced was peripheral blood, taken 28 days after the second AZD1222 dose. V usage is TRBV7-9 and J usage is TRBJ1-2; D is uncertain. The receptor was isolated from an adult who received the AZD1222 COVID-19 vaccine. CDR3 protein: CASSLSLTGSYNTF. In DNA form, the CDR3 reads TGTGCCAGCAGCCTCAGTTTAACCGGGAGCTACAACACCTTC.